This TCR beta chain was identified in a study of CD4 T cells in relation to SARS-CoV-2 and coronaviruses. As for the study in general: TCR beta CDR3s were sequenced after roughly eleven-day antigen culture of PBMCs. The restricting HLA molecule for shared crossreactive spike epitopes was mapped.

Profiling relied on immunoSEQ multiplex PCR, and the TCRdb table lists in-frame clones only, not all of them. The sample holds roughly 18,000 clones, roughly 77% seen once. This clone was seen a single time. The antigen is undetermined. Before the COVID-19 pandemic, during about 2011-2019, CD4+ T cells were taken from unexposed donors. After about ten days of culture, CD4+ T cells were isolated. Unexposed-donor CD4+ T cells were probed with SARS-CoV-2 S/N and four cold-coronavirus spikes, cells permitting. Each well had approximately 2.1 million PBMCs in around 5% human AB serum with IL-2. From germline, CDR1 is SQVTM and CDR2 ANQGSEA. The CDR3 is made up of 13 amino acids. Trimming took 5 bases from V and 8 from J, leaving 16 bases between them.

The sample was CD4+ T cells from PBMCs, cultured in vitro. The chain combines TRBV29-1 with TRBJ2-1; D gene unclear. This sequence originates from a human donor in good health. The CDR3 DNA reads TGCAGCGTTCTGGGATGGATGGGCGATGAGCAGTTCTTC. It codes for CSVLGWMGDEQFF.